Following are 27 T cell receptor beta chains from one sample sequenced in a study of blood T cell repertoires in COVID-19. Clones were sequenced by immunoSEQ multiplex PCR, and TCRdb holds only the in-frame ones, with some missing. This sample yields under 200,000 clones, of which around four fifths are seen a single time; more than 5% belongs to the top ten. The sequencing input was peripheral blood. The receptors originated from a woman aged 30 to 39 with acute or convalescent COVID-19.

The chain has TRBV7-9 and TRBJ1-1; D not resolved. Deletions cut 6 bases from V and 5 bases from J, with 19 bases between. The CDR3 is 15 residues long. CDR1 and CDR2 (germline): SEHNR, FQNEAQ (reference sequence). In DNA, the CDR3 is TGTGCCAGCAGTCTCCGGATCGGGGATCGGACTGAAGCTTTCTTT. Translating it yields CASSLRIGDRTEAFF.

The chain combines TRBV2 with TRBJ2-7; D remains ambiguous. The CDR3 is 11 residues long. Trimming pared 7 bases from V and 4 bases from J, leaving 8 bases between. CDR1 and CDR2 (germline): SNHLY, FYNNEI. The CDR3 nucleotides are TGTGCCAGCACCCGAGTTTACGAGCAGTACTTC. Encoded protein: CASTRVYEQYF. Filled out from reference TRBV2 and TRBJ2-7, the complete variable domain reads EPEVTQTPSHQVTQMGQEVILRCVPISNHLYFYWYRQILGQKVEFLVSFYNNEISEKSEIFDDQFSVERPDGSNFTLKIRSTKLEDSAMYFCASTRVYEQYFGPGTRLTVT.

Here the CDR3 reads CASSPIGTGFTEAFF. The CDR3, as DNA: TGTGCCAGCAGCCCTATTGGGACAGGATTCACTGAAGCTTTCTTT. V gene TRBV14 combines with J gene TRBJ1-1; 8 bases agree with TRBD1. With V trimmed by 4 bases and J by 4 bases, 8 bases remained unmatched. CDR3 length: 15 amino acids. Per the germline V gene, CDR1 is SGHDN and CDR2 is FVKESK.

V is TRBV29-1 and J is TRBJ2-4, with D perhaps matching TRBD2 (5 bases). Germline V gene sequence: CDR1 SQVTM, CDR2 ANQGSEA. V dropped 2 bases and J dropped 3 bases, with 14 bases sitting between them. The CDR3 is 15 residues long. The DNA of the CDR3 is TGCAGCGTTGAATTGTGGTTTGAGGGCAAAAACATTCAGTACTTC. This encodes CSVELWFEGKNIQYF.

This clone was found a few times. CDR3 protein: CASSDAGGGGNTQYF. The CDR3, as DNA: TGTGCCAGCAGTGATGCCGGGGGGGGAGGAAATACGCAGTATTTT. The chain carries TRBV6-4 and TRBJ2-3, with TRBD2 identical over 8 bases. V trimming: 3 bases; J trimming: 7 bases; junction bases outside the gene matches: 9. CDR1 and CDR2 from the germline V gene are MRHNA and SNTAGT. This CDR3 has 15 residues.

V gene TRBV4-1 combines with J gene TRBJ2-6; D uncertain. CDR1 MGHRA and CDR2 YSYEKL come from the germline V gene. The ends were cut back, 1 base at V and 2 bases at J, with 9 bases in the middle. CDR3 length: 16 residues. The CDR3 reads CASSQAASAGANVLTF. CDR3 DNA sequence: TGCGCCAGCAGCCAAGCGGCAAGCGCTGGGGCCAACGTCCTGACTTTC.

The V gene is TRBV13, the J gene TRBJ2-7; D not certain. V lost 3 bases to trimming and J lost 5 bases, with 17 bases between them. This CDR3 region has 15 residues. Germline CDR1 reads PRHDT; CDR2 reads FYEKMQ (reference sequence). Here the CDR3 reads CASSFIPGRSNEQYF. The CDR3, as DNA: TGTGCCAGCAGCTTTATCCCAGGCAGGTCAAACGAGCAGTACTTC.

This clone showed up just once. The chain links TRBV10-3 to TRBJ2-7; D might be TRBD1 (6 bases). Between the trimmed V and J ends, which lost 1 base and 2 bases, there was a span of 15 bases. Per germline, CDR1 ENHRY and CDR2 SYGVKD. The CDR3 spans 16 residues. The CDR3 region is CAISEFGGERAYEQYF. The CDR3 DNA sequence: TGTGCCATCAGTGAGTTTGGGGGCGAACGGGCCTACGAGCAGTACTTC.

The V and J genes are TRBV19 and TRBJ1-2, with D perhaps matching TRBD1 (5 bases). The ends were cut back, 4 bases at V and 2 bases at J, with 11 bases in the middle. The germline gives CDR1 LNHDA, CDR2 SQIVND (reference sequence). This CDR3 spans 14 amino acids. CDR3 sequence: CASSTLDSNYGYTF. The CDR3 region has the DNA TGTGCCAGTAGTACCCTTGACAGCAACTATGGCTACACCTTC.

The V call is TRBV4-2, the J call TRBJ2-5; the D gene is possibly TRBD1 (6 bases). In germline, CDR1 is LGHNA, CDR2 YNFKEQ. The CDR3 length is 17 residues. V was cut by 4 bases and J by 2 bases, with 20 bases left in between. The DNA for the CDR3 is TGTGCCAGCAGCCCCCAAACCGGGACACCTATTCAAGAGACCCAGTACTTC. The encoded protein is CASSPQTGTPIQETQYF.

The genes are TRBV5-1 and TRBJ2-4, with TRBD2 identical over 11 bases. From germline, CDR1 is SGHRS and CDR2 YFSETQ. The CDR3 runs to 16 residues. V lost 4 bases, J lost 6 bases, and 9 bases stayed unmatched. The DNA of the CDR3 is TGCGCCAGCAGCGAGTACTTAGCGGGAGGGGGAAACATTCAGTACTTC. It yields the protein CASSEYLAGGGNIQYF.

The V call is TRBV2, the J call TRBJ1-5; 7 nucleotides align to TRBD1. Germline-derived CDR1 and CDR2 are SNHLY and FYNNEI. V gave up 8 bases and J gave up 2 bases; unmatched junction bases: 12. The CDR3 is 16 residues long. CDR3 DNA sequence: TGTGCCAGCGGCCGGACAGGAGGTAGTGGCAATCAGCCCCAGCATTTT. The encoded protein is CASGRTGGSGNQPQHF.

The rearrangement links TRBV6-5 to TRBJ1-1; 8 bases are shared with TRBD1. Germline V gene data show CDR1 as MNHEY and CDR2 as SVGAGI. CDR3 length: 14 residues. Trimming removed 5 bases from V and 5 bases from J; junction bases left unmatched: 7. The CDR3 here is CASSRDRRGTEAFF. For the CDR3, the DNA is TGTGCCAGCAGTAGGGACAGGAGGGGGACTGAAGCTTTCTTT.

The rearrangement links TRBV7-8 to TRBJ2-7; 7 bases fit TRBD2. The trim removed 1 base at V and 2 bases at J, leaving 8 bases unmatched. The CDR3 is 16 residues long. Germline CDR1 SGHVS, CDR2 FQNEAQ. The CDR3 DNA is TGTGCCAGCAGCTTAGGTGGACTAGTGGGAACCTACGAGCAGTACTTC. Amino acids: CASSLGGLVGTYEQYF.

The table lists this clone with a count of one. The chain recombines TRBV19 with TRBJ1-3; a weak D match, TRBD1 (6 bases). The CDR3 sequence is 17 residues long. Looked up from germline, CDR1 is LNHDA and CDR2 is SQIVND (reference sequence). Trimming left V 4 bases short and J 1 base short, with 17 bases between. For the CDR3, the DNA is TGTGCCAGTAGTAAAGACCGACAGGAGCTTTCTGGAAACACCATATATTTT. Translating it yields CASSKDRQELSGNTIYF.

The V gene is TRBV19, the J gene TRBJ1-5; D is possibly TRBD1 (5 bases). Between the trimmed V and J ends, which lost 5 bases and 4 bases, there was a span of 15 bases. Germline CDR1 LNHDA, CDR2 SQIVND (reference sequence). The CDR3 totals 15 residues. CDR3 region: CASSAGTWGNQPQHF. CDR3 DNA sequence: TGTGCCAGTAGTGCAGGGACTTGGGGTAATCAGCCCCAGCATTTT.

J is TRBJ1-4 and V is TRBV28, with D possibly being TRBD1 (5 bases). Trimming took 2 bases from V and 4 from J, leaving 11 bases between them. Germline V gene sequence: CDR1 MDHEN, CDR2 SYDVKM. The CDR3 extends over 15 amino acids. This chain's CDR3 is CASSLGGTGNEKLFF. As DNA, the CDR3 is TGTGCCAGCAGTTTAGGGGGGACGGGTAATGAAAAACTGTTTTTT.

CDR3 coding DNA: TGTGCCAGCAGTTTAGGCAGGGGTTCGGACGAGCAGTACTTC. Its translation: CASSLGRGSDEQYF. The V call is TRBV27, the J call TRBJ2-7; perhaps TRBD1 as D (6 bases). The CDR3 length is 14 residues. Trimming took 2 bases from V and 5 from J, leaving 13 bases between them. CDR1 is MNHEY and CDR2 is SMNVEV in the germline V gene (reference sequence).

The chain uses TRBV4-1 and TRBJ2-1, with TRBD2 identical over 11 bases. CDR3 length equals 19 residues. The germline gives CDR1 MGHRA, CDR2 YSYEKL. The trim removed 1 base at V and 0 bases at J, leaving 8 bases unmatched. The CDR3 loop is CASSQALTSGRSSYNEQFF. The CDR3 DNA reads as TGCGCCAGCAGCCAAGCGCTCACTAGCGGGAGAAGCTCCTACAATGAGCAGTTCTTC.

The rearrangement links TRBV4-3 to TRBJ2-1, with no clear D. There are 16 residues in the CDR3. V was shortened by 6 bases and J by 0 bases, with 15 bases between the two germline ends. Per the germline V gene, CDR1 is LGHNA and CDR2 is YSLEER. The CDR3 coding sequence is TGCGCCAGCAGTCCCCGACCTAGAAGCTCCTACAATGAGCAGTTCTTC. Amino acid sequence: CASSPRPRSSYNEQFF.

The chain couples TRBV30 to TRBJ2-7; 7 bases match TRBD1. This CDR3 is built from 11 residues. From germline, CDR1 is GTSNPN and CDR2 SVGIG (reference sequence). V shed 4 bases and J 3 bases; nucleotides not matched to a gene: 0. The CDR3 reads CAWTGGYEQYF. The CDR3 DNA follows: TGTGCCTGGACAGGGGGCTACGAGCAGTACTTC.

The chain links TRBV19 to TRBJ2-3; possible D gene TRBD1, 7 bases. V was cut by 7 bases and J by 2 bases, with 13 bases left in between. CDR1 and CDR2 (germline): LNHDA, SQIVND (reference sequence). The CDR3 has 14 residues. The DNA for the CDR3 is TGTGCCAGTACCCAGGGGGGTAACACAGATACGCAGTATTTT. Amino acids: CASTQGGNTDTQYF.

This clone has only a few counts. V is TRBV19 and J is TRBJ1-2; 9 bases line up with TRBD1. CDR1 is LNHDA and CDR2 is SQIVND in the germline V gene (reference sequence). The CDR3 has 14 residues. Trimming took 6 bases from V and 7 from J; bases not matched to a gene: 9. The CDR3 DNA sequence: TGTGCCAGTAGACCGGGACAGGGATTACGTGGCTACACCTTC. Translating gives CASRPGQGLRGYTF. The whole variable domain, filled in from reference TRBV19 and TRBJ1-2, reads DGGITQSPKYLFRKEGQNVTLSCEQNLNHDAMYWYRQDPGQGLRLIYYSQIVNDFQKGDIAEGYSVSREKKESFPLTVTSAQKNPTAFYLCASRPGQGLRGYTFGSGTRLTVV.

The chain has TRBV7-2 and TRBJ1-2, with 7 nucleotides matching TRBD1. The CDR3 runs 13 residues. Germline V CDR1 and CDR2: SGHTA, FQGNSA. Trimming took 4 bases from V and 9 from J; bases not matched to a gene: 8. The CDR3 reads CASSSRQGWRYTF. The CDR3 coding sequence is TGTGCCAGCAGCTCACGACAGGGTTGGCGCTACACCTTC.

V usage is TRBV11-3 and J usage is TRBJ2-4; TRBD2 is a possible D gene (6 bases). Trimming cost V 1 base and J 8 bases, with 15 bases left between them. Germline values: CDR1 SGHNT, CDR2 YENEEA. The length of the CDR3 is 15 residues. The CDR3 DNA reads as TGTGCCAGCAGCTTAGGATCGGGGACTGGGGACATTCAGTACTTC. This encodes CASSLGSGTGDIQYF.

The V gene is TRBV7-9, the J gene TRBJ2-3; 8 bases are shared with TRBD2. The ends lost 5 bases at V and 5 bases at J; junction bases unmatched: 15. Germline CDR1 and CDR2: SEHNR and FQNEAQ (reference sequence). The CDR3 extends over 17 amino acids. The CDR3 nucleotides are TGTGCCAGCAGCGGAACTATGATTGGGACTAGAGAAGATACGCAGTATTTT. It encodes CASSGTMIGTREDTQYF.

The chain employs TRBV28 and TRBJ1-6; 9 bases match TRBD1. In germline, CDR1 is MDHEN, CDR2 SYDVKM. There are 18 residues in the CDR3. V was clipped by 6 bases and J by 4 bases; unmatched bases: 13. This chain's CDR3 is CASSLTGTGPGYNSPLHF. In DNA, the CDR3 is TGTGCCAGCAGCCTAACCGGGACAGGGCCCGGGTATAATTCACCCCTCCACTTT. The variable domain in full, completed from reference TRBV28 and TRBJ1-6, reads DVKVTQSSRYLVKRTGEKVFLECVQDMDHENMFWYRQDPGLGLRLIYFSYDVKMKEKGDIPEGYSVSREKKERFSLILESASTNQTSMYLCASSLTGTGPGYNSPLHFGNGTRLTVT.